These 11 T cell receptor beta chains share one sample of origin, sequenced in a study of shared clonotypes between healthy human individuals. Produced via immunoSEQ multiplex PCR; TCRdb's table is partial and in-frame only. The table lists some 2,000,000 clones, 85% to 95% of them singletons. Input material: naive CD4+ T cells sorted from blood. Indicated subset: CD45RA+ positively selected. These receptor sequences come from a man aged 18 to 35 in good health.

The chain employs TRBV11-3 and TRBJ2-3, with D tentatively TRBD1 (5 bases). The V end lost 5 bases, the J end lost 1 base, and 13 bases lay between the germline ends. CDR1 is SGHNT and CDR2 is YENEEA in the germline V gene. CDR3 size: 15 residues. Written as DNA, the CDR3 is TGTGCCAGCAGCCTCAATTGGGGCGGCACAGATACGCAGTATTTT. Amino acids: CASSLNWGGTDTQYF.

The rearrangement joins TRBV28 to TRBJ2-7; 7 bases agree with TRBD1. The trim removed 3 bases at V and 2 bases at J, leaving 4 bases unmatched. Germline loops: CDR1 MDHEN, CDR2 SYDVKM. This CDR3 comprises 14 residues. CDR3 sequence (DNA): TGTGCCAGCAGTTTCCAGGGGGTGCCCTACGAGCAGTACTTC. The encoded protein is CASSFQGVPYEQYF.

This chain links TRBV19 with TRBJ1-5; D gene ambiguous. The germline V gene encodes CDR1 LNHDA and CDR2 SQIVND (reference sequence). CDR3 size: 15 residues. Trimming removed 6 bases from V and 0 bases from J, with 12 bases in between. As DNA, the CDR3 is TGTGCCAGTAGAAGCGCGGGGAATAGCAATCAGCCCCAGCATTTT. This gives the protein CASRSAGNSNQPQHF.

This chain connects TRBV19 to TRBJ1-1; TRBD1 matches 7 bases. With V trimmed by 5 bases and J by 7 bases, 7 bases remained unmatched. Germline values: CDR1 LNHDA, CDR2 SQIVND (reference sequence). This CDR3 spans 13 amino acids. CDR3 nucleotides: TGTGCCAGTAGTCCCCGACAGGGAAGTGAAGCTTTCTTT. It codes for CASSPRQGSEAFF.

The chain uses TRBV7-3 and TRBJ2-7, with D possibly matching TRBD1 (6 bases). The V gene's germline CDR1 is SGHTA and CDR2 FQGTGA. The CDR3 runs to 18 residues. V was shortened by 3 bases and J by 0 bases, with 21 bases between the two germline ends. CDR3 nucleotides: TGTGCCAGCAGCTTTTACTCAGGGGTCACCTTTTTCTCCTACGAGCAGTACTTC. It codes for CASSFYSGVTFFSYEQYF.

This chain uses TRBV4-3 with TRBJ2-5, with D possibly called TRBD1 or TRBD2 (7 bases each). Germline CDR1 reads LGHNA; CDR2 reads YSLEER. Trimming cost V 1 base and J 9 bases, with 18 bases left between them. The CDR3 covers 15 residues. CDR3 bases: TGCGCCAGCAGCCAAGGAGACAGGGTCCTAGCGGCCCAGTACTTC. As protein: CASSQGDRVLAAQYF.

This CDR3 is CASSYQPPLSYNEQFF. CDR3 DNA sequence: TGTGCCAGCAGTTATCAACCACCTCTCTCCTACAATGAGCAGTTCTTC. The J gene is TRBJ2-1, the V gene TRBV6-5; no firm D call. The V and J ends lost 3 bases and 0 bases respectively, with 12 bases between them. This CDR3 is 16 amino acids long. From germline, CDR1 is MNHEY and CDR2 SVGAGI.

V and J are TRBV10-3 and TRBJ1-1; tentatively, D is TRBD1 (5 bases). The germline V and J ends were trimmed by 10 bases and 1 base, with 13 bases remaining between them. This CDR3 spans 13 amino acids. The germline V gene has CDR1 ENHRY and CDR2 SYGVKD. The chain's CDR3 is CATGKRENTEAFF. The CDR3 nucleotides read TGTGCCACAGGGAAGCGGGAGAACACTGAAGCTTTCTTT.

The genes are TRBV6-5 and TRBJ2-2; D is unclear. V was trimmed by 6 bases and J by 3 bases, leaving 14 bases between them. Germline assignment: CDR1 MNHEY and CDR2 SVGAGI. The length of the CDR3 is 15 residues. The chain's CDR3 is CASRRTATDTGELFF. The CDR3 DNA follows: TGTGCCAGCAGACGAACAGCTACGGACACCGGGGAGCTGTTTTTT.

The gene calls are TRBV6-6 and TRBJ1-1; 7 bases fit TRBD1. V was pared by 2 bases and J by 0 bases, with 3 bases of the junction left unmatched. CDR1 is MNHNY and CDR2 is SVGAGI in the germline V gene (reference sequence). The CDR3 covers 15 residues. The CDR3 DNA follows: TGTGCCAGCAGTTACAGGGGACAGATGAACACTGAAGCTTTCTTT. Translating gives CASSYRGQMNTEAFF.

This rearrangement joins TRBV29-1 to TRBJ1-1; a weak D match, TRBD1 (5 bases). The CDR3 extends over 13 amino acids. The germline gives CDR1 SQVTM, CDR2 ANQGSEA. V dropped 7 bases and J dropped 1 base, with 13 bases sitting between them. DNA of the CDR3: TGCAGCGCCCCGGGGGAGGGGAACACTGAAGCTTTCTTT. Translating gives CSAPGEGNTEAFF.